This T cell receptor beta chain came from a study of patients and donors after allogeneic stem cell transplantation. This clonotype was observed at least ten times. The CDR3 has 15 residues. With 7 bases clipped from V and 1 base from J, the junction kept 8 bases outside the gene matches. One entry per CDR3 protein results from TCRdb running MiXCR on the RT-PCR reads. Of about 960,000 distinct CDR3 sequences listed, around 17% are singletons. Sequenced sample: blood, either unsorted or a sorted T cell fraction (not recorded which). The gene calls are TRBV12-3 or TRBV12-4 and TRBJ2-7, with 9 bases aligning to TRBD2. The receptor was derived from a human donor who was either an allogeneic HSCT recipient or a stem cell or donor lymphocyte infusion donor (not recorded which). It is not recorded whose cells these are; they may come from a transplant donor. The CDR3 coding sequence is TGTGCCAGCAACCAAGCGGGAGGCTCTTCCTACGAGCAGTACTTC. Translation gives CASNQAGGSSYEQYF.